What follows are 24 T cell receptor beta chains derived from one specimen sequenced in a study of graft-versus-host responses after intestinal transplantation. Here immunoSEQ multiplex PCR was the method, and the copy in TCRdb shows in-frame clones only, minus some. This repertoire shows tens of thousands of clones, approximately 89% found once; its top ten account for 7.6%. No antigens are known for them. The specimen was unstimulated CD8+ T cells sorted from spleen or lymph node cells, collected before transplant. The receptors were gathered from a human donor who was the organ donor for an intestinal transplant.

The chain links TRBV7-9 to TRBJ1-2; D remains unclear. V shed 0 bases and J shed 5 bases, with 1 base lying between them. CDR1 is SEHNR, CDR2 FQNEAQ, per germline (reference sequence). This CDR3 is built from 11 residues. The CDR3 DNA is TGTGCCAGCAGCTTAGCTTATGGCTACACCTTC. Amino acids: CASSLAYGYTF.

This clone was recorded once. The rearrangement links TRBV19 to TRBJ2-7; maybe TRBD1 (6 bases). With 7 bases removed from V and 2 bases from J, the gap between germline ends came to 15 bases. Germline-derived CDR1 and CDR2 are LNHDA and SQIVND (reference sequence). The CDR3 covers 14 residues. CDR3 nucleotide sequence: TGTGCCAGTATCCTCCGGGACACCGCCTACGAGCAGTACTTC. Protein sequence: CASILRDTAYEQYF.

V is TRBV7-9 and J is TRBJ2-2; TRBD1 matches at 8 bases. Trimming removed 7 bases from V and 1 base from J; junction bases left unmatched: 11. Germline V gene data show CDR1 as SEHNR and CDR2 as FQNEAQ (reference sequence). CDR3 length equals 17 residues. The CDR3 DNA follows: TGTGCCAGCACCTTCTCCCCCGGGACAGGGAACACCGGGGAGCTGTTTTTT. As protein: CASTFSPGTGNTGELFF.

This chain uses TRBV4-1 with TRBJ2-1, with no clear D. This CDR3 comprises 14 residues. Germline V lookup: CDR1 MGHRA, CDR2 YSYEKL. The V gene lost 3 bases and the J gene lost 4 bases, with 10 bases spanning the gap. The CDR3 loop is CASSQATSYNEQFF. CDR3 DNA sequence: TGCGCCAGCAGCCAGGCGACTTCTTACAATGAGCAGTTCTTC.

The chain couples TRBV4-1 to TRBJ2-5, with 9 bases fitting TRBD2. The CDR3 consists of 18 residues. V trimming: 1 base; J trimming: 4 bases; junction bases outside the gene matches: 13. In germline, CDR1 is MGHRA, CDR2 YSYEKL. In DNA, the CDR3 is TGCGCCAGCAGCCAAGGGGGAGCGGCGGGGGGGCCGGGAGAGACCCAGTACTTC. This gives the protein CASSQGGAAGGPGETQYF.

This chain links TRBV6-1 with TRBJ2-5; 7 bases match TRBD2. The ends lost 1 base at V and 2 bases at J; junction bases unmatched: 10. The CDR3 runs to 17 residues. Per germline, CDR1 MNHNS and CDR2 SASEGT. CDR3 sequence: CASSEEKYRGVQETQYF. CDR3 nucleotide sequence: TGTGCCAGCAGTGAAGAAAAATATCGGGGGGTGCAAGAGACCCAGTACTTC.

This clone was picked up a small number of times. This sequence joins TRBV27 and TRBJ2-3; D is undetermined. Germline-derived CDR1 and CDR2 are MNHEY and SMNVEV (reference sequence). Trimming removed 5 bases at V and 2 bases at J, with 11 bases between. The CDR3 spans 14 residues. The CDR3 DNA reads TGTGCCAGCAGTCGTAGGGCCTACACAGATACGCAGTATTTT. The encoded protein is CASSRRAYTDTQYF.

This chain connects TRBV6-4 to TRBJ2-2; D could derive from TRBD1 or TRBD2 (5 bases each). Germline assignment: CDR1 MRHNA and CDR2 SNTAGT. The CDR3 is made up of 14 amino acids. The V gene lost 9 bases and the J gene lost 6 bases, with 17 bases spanning the gap. CDR3 coding DNA: TGTGCCAGTGAGGGACGCCTAGAGTCCGGGGAGCTGTTTTTT. Translated: CASEGRLESGELFF.

V and J are TRBV29-1 and TRBJ1-3; D uncertain. Germline CDR1 is SQVTM and CDR2 is ANQGSEA. Trimming took 4 bases from V and 4 from J, leaving 11 bases between them. The CDR3 spans 13 residues. The CDR3 is CSVVLRMGNTIYF. The CDR3 region has the DNA TGCAGCGTTGTGTTGAGGATGGGAAACACCATATATTTT.

The chain uses TRBV28 and TRBJ1-5, with D tentatively TRBD1 (5 bases). V lost 9 bases to trimming and J lost 3 bases, with 12 bases between them. Germline CDR1 is MDHEN and CDR2 is SYDVKM. This CDR3 spans 13 amino acids. CDR3 sequence (DNA): TGTGCCAGGAGACAGACTTACAATCAGCCCCAGCATTTT. It is translated as CARRQTYNQPQHF.

This sequence joins TRBV13 and TRBJ2-3; D possibly uses TRBD1 or TRBD2 (6 bases each). Trimming left V 5 bases short and J 1 base short, with 19 bases between. CDR3 length equals 17 residues. In germline, CDR1 is PRHDT, CDR2 FYEKMQ (reference sequence). CDR3 region: CASSGMGGLGRTDTQYF. The CDR3 DNA reads as TGTGCCAGCAGCGGCATGGGGGGCTTGGGCCGCACAGATACGCAGTATTTT.

The chain carries TRBV7-9 and TRBJ1-1; D unclear. This CDR3 contains 15 residues. The germline CDR1 and CDR2 sequences are SEHNR and FQNEAQ (reference sequence). The V end was cut by 1 base, the J end by 3 bases, with 12 bases between. The CDR3 DNA sequence: TGTGCCAGCAGCTTAGATCGATATACAGACACTGAAGCTTTCTTT. Encoded protein: CASSLDRYTDTEAFF.

The chain is built from TRBV5-6 and TRBJ1-6, with D hard to call. The germline V gene has CDR1 SGHDT and CDR2 YYEEEE. This CDR3 region has 15 residues. V shed 1 base and J shed 3 bases, with 8 bases lying between them. This chain's CDR3 is CASSLYPFYNSPLHF. The CDR3 nucleotides read TGTGCCAGCAGCTTGTATCCGTTCTATAATTCACCCCTCCACTTT.

This chain joins TRBV9 and TRBJ2-7; D unclear. Germline-derived CDR1 and CDR2 are SGDLS and YYNGEE. With 0 bases removed from V and 5 bases from J, the gap between germline ends came to 9 bases. The CDR3 has 13 residues. DNA for the CDR3: TGTGCCAGCAGCGTAGCAGCTGTCAACGAGCAGTACTTC. This sequence encodes CASSVAAVNEQYF. The whole variable domain, filled in from reference TRBV9 and TRBJ2-7, reads DSGVTQTPKHLITATGQRVTLRCSPRSGDLSVYWYQQSLDQGLQFLIQYYNGEERAKGNILERFSAQQFPDLHSELNLSSLELGDSALYFCASSVAAVNEQYFGPGTRLTVT.

The V gene is TRBV13, the J gene TRBJ2-2; D is unclear. The CDR3 covers 14 residues. The V end lost 0 bases, the J end lost 7 bases, and 9 bases lay between the germline ends. Germline V lookup: CDR1 PRHDT, CDR2 FYEKMQ (reference sequence). The CDR3 coding sequence is TGTGCCAGCAGCTTAGGTGTATACGGCGGGGAGCTGTTTTTT. Translation gives CASSLGVYGGELFF.

V gene TRBV7-3 combines with J gene TRBJ2-2; 8 bases fit TRBD2. From germline, CDR1 is SGHTA and CDR2 FQGTGA. V shed 2 bases, J shed 13 bases, and the junction held 12 bases outside the gene matches. The CDR3 extends over 15 amino acids. CDR3 sequence reads: CASSLSGGGTRRLFF. Written as DNA, the CDR3 is TGTGCCAGCAGCTTATCTGGCGGGGGGACCCGGAGGCTGTTTTTT.

The chain joins TRBV27 to TRBJ2-1, with TRBD2 as a possible D gene (6 bases). V dropped 3 bases and J dropped 9 bases, with 12 bases sitting between them. This CDR3 is 13 amino acids long. Per the germline V gene, CDR1 is MNHEY and CDR2 is SMNVEV (reference sequence). The CDR3 protein is CASSLGLQGEQFF. CDR3 DNA sequence: TGTGCCAGCAGTTTGGGACTTCAAGGTGAGCAGTTCTTC.

J is TRBJ2-3 and V is TRBV30; TRBD2 matches 8 bases. The CDR3 has 14 residues. V lost 4 bases and J lost 6; bases outside the gene matches: 9. Germline V lookup: CDR1 GTSNPN, CDR2 SVGIG (reference sequence). The CDR3 region has the DNA TGTGCCTGGACCCGGGGCGCGGGGGGCGATACGCAGTATTTT. This translates into CAWTRGAGGDTQYF.

This chain uses TRBV5-6 with TRBJ2-1; D is perhaps TRBD1 (7 bases). The CDR3 totals 15 residues. Germline loops: CDR1 SGHDT, CDR2 YYEEEE. Trimming shortened V by 4 bases and J by 3 bases, and 14 bases separated the two germline ends. As DNA, the CDR3 is TGTGCCAGCAGCGGGGGGACAGTCAGCTACAATGAGCAGTTCTTC. Translated: CASSGGTVSYNEQFF. The full variable domain, its missing parts supplied by reference TRBV5-6 and TRBJ2-1, is DAGVTQSPTHLIKTRGQQVTLRCSPKSGHDTVSWYQQALGQGPQFIFQYYEEEERQRGNFPDRFSGHQFPNYSSELNVNALLLGDSALYLCASSGGTVSYNEQFFGPGTRLTVL.

V and J are TRBV7-9 and TRBJ1-2; weak D call: TRBD1 (6 bases). From germline, CDR1 is SEHNR and CDR2 FQNEAQ (reference sequence). Trimming took off 6 bases at V and 8 bases at J, with 22 bases between the two ends. The CDR3 consists of 15 residues. The CDR3 spells CASSSWTEKTGGYTF. The DNA for the CDR3 is TGTGCCAGCAGTAGCTGGACAGAAAAGACTGGAGGCTACACCTTC.

The chain recombines TRBV18 with TRBJ2-7, with D possibly matching TRBD2 (6 bases). The CDR3 sequence is 15 residues long. V was pared by 3 bases and J by 2 bases, with 14 bases between. Germline CDR1 reads KGHSH; CDR2 reads LQKENI. CDR3 residues: CASSPRPAGPYEQYF. The CDR3 DNA reads TGTGCCAGCTCACCCCGGCCAGCGGGTCCCTACGAGCAGTACTTC. Combining the CDR3 with reference TRBV18 and TRBJ2-7 gives the whole variable domain NAGVMQNPRHLVRRRGQEARLRCSPMKGHSHVYWYRQLPEEGLKFMVYLQKENIIDESGMPKERFSAEFPKEGPSILRIQQVVRGDSAAYFCASSPRPAGPYEQYFGPGTRLTVT.

J is TRBJ2-1 and V is TRBV19; tentatively, D is TRBD2 (6 bases). Germline-derived CDR1 and CDR2 are LNHDA and SQIVND (reference sequence). This CDR3 has 13 amino acids. Trimming took 9 bases from V and 4 from J, leaving 13 bases between them. The CDR3: CASRDLLYNEQFF. The CDR3 coding sequence is TGTGCCAGCCGGGACTTACTTTACAATGAGCAGTTCTTC.

This clone was seen a handful of times. The chain uses TRBV4-2 and TRBJ2-7, with 7 bases fitting TRBD1. The V and J ends lost 5 bases and 4 bases, in that order; junction bases with no gene match: 14. The CDR3 totals 16 residues. Looked up from germline, CDR1 is LGHNA and CDR2 is YNFKEQ. In DNA, the CDR3 is TGTGCCAGCAGCTTAAACCCTGGGACAGAGGATTACGAGCAGTACTTC. The encoded protein is CASSLNPGTEDYEQYF.

This sequence joins TRBV6-1 and TRBJ1-2; D is possibly TRBD1 (6 bases). Per germline, CDR1 MNHNS and CDR2 SASEGT. This CDR3 contains 15 residues. V lost 1 base and J lost 2, with 11 bases in between. The CDR3, as DNA: TGTGCCAGCAGTGAAGTTTTGGGGGCGAACTATGGCTACACCTTC. As protein: CASSEVLGANYGYTF.